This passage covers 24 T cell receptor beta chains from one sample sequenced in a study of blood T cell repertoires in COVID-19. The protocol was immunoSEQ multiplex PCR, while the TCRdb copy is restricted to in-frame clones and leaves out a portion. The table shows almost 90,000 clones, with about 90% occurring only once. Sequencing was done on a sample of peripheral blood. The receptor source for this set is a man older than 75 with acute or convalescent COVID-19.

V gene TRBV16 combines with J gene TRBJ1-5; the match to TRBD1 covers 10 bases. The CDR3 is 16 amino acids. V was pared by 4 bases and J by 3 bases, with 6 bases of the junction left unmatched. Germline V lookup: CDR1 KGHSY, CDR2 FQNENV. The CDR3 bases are TGTGCCAGCAGCCTGGCCGGGACAGGGGACAATCAGCCCCAGCATTTT. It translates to CASSLAGTGDNQPQHF.

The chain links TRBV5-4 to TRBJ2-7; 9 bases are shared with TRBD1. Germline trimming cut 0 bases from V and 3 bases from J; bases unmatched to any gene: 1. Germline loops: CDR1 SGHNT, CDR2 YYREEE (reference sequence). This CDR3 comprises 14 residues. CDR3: CASSLAGQGYEQYF. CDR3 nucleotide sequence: TGTGCCAGCAGCTTGGCGGGACAGGGCTACGAGCAGTACTTC.

The CDR3 DNA follows: TGTGCCAGCAGTTTAAGCCCAGGACAGGGATTCTCTGGGGCCAACGTCCTGACTTTC. Protein product: CASSLSPGQGFSGANVLTF. J is TRBJ2-6 and V is TRBV27; 8 bases are shared with TRBD1. The V segment lost 2 bases and the J segment 0 bases; nucleotides outside the gene matches: 9. There are 19 residues in the CDR3. The V gene's germline CDR1 is MNHEY and CDR2 SMNVEV (reference sequence).

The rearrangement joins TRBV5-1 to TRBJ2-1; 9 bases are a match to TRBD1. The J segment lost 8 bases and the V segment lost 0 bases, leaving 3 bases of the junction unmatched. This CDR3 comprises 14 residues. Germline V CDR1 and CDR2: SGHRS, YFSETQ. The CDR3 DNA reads TGCGCCAGCAGCTTGGAGGGGACAGGGTATGAGCAGTTCTTC. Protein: CASSLEGTGYEQFF.

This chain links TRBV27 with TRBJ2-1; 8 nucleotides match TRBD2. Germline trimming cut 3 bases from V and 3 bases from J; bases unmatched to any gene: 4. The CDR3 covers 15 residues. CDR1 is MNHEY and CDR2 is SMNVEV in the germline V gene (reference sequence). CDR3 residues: CASSLGSGVYNEQFF. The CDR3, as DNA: TGTGCCAGCAGTTTGGGTAGCGGGGTCTACAATGAGCAGTTCTTC.

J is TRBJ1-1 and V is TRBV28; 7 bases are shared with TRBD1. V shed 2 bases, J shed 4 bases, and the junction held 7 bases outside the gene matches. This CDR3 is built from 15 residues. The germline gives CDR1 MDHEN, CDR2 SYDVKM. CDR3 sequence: CASSLQTGSGTEAFF. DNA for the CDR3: TGTGCCAGCAGTTTACAGACAGGGTCGGGCACTGAAGCTTTCTTT.

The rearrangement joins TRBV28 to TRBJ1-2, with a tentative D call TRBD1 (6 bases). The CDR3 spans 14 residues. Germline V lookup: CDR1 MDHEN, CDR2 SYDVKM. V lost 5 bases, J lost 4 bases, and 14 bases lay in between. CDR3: CASSPWDKAYGYTF. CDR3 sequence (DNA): TGTGCCAGCAGTCCCTGGGACAAAGCCTATGGCTACACCTTC.

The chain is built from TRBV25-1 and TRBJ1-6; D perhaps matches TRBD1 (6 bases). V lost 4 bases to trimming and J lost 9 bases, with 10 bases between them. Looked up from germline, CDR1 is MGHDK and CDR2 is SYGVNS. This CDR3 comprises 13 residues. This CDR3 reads CASSGTGRSPLHF. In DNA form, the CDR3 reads TGTGCCAGCAGTGGCACAGGGCGTTCACCCCTCCACTTT.

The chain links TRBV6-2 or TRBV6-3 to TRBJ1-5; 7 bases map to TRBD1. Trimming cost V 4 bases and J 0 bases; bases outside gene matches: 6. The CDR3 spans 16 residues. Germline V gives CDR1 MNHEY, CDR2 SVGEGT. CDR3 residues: CASSWGQTGSNQPQHF. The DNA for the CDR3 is TGTGCCAGCAGTTGGGGACAGACTGGTAGCAATCAGCCCCAGCATTTT.

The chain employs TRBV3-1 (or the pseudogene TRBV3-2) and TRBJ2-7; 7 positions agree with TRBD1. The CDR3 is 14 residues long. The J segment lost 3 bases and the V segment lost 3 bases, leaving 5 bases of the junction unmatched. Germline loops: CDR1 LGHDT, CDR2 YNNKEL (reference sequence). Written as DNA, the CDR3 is TGTGCCAGCAGCCAGCCGGGACAGAACTACGAGCAGTACTTC. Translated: CASSQPGQNYEQYF.

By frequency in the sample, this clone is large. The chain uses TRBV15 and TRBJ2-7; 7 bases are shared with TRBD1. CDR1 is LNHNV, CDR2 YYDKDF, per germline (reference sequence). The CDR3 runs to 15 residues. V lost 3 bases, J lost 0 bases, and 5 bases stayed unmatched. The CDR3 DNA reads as TGTGCCACCAGCAGCGGGACAGCCAACTCCTACGAGCAGTACTTC. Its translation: CATSSGTANSYEQYF.

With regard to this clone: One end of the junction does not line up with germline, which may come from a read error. The CDR3, as DNA: TGTGCCAGTAGTATTCGGAGACAGGGGATCTACTTT. This encodes CASSIRRQGIYF. The V call is TRBV19, the J call TRBJ1-1; 8 bases are a match to TRBD1. CDR1 LNHDA and CDR2 SQIVND come from the germline V gene (reference sequence). CDR3 length: 12 amino acids. Full variable domain (remainder filled in from reference TRBV19 and TRBJ1-1): DGGITQSPKYLFRKEGQNVTLSCEQNLNHDAMYWYRQDPGQGLRLIYYSQIVNDFQKGDIAEGYSVSREKKESFPLTVTSAQKNPTAFYLCASSIRRQGIYFGQGTRLTVV.

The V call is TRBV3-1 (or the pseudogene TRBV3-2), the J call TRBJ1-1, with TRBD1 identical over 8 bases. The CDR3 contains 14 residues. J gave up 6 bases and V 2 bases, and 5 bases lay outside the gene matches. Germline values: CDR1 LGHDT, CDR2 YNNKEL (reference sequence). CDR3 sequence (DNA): TGTGCCAGCAGCCAACAGGGGGCGATCGCTGAAGCTTTCTTT. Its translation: CASSQQGAIAEAFF.

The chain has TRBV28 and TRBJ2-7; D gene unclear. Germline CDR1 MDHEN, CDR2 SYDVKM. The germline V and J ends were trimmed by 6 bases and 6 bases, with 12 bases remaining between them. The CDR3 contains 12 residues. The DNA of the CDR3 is TGTGCCAGCAGCCCCCTTTCCAGCGAGCAGTACTTC. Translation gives CASSPLSSEQYF.

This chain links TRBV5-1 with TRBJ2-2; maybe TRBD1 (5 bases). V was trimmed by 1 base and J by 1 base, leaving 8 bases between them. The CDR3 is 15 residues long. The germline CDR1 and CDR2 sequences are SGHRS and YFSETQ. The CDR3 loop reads CASSLSGLNTGELFF. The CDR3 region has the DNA TGCGCCAGCAGCTTGTCAGGGCTGAACACCGGGGAGCTGTTTTTT.

CDR3 DNA: TGTGCTAGTGGTTTGGTATTCCTCGAGCGGGAGGGTTACGAGCAGTACTTC. Encoded protein: CASGLVFLEREGYEQYF. This rearrangement joins TRBV12-5 to TRBJ2-7; 10 bases align to TRBD2. V dropped 0 bases and J dropped 4; count of bases not matched to a gene: 9. The CDR3 is 17 amino acids. CDR1 and CDR2 (germline): LGHNT, FRNRAP. The variable domain in full, completed from reference TRBV12-5 and TRBJ2-7, reads DARVTQTPRHKVTEMGQEVTMRCQPILGHNTVFWYRQTMMQGLELLAYFRNRAPLDDSGMPKDRFSAEMPDATLATLKIQPSEPRDSAVYFCASGLVFLEREGYEQYFGPGTRLTVT.

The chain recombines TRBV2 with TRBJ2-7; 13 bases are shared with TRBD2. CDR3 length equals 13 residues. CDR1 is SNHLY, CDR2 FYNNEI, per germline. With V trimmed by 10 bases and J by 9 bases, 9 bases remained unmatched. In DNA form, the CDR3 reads TGTGCCACCTCGGGACTAGCGGGACAGGTGCAGTACTTC. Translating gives CATSGLAGQVQYF.

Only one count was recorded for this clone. The CDR3 loop reads CASSLRGRGTEAFF. The CDR3 DNA reads as TGTGCCAGCAGTTTAAGGGGCAGGGGCACTGAAGCTTTCTTT. J is TRBJ1-1 and V is TRBV6-5, with D perhaps matching TRBD1 (6 bases). There are 14 residues in the CDR3. Deletions cut 4 bases from V and 4 bases from J, with 13 bases between. Germline V gene lookup returns CDR1 MNHEY and CDR2 SVGAGI.

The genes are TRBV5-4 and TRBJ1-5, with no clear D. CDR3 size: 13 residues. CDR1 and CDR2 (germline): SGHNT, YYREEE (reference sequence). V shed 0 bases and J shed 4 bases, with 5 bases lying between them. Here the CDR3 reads CASSLDPNQPQHF. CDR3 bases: TGTGCCAGCAGCTTGGATCCGAATCAGCCCCAGCATTTT.

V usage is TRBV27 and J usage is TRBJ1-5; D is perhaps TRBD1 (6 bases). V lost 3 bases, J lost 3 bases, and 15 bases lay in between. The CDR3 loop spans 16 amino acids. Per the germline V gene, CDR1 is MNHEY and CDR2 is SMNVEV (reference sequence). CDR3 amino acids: CASSLLAGDVNQPQHF. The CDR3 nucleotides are TGTGCCAGCAGTTTGTTGGCAGGGGACGTCAATCAGCCCCAGCATTTT.

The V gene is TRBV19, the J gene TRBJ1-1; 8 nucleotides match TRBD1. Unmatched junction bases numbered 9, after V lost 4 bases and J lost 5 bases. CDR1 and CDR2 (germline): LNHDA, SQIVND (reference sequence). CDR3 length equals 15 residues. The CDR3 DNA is TGTGCCAGTAGTAACAAAGACAGGGGATCGACTGAAGCTTTCTTT. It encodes CASSNKDRGSTEAFF.

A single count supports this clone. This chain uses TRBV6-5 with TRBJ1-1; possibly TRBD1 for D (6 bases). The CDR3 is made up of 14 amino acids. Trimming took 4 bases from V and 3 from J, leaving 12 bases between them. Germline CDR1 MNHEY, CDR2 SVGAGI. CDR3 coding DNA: TGTGCCAGCAGTTCAGGGGACGTGGACACTGAAGCTTTCTTT. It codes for CASSSGDVDTEAFF.

CDR3 nucleotide sequence: TGTGCCAGCTCACCGGACAGGACCTCCTACGAGCAGTACTTC. The encoded protein is CASSPDRTSYEQYF. The chain has TRBV18 and TRBJ2-7; 7 bases match TRBD1. The germline V gene has CDR1 KGHSH and CDR2 LQKENI. V shed 3 bases and J 0 bases; nucleotides not matched to a gene: 2. The CDR3 is 14 residues long.

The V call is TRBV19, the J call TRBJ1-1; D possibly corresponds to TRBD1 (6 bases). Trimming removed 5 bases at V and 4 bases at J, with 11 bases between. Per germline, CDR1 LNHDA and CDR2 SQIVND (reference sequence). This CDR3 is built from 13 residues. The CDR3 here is CASSLWTATEAFF. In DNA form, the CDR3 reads TGTGCCAGTAGTCTTTGGACAGCCACTGAAGCTTTCTTT.